A selection of T cell receptor beta chains follows, all from one sample in a study of blood T cell repertoires in COVID-19. The data were produced by immunoSEQ multiplex PCR, yet TCRdb's version contains in-frame clones alone and is incomplete. The sample records approximately 97,000 clones, roughly 80% being singletons. Input material: peripheral blood. The receptors stem from a man aged 55 to 70 with acute or convalescent COVID-19. Each CDR3 is given with its conserved first and last residue. The D gene is left open where the match is weak. Some rows mark clone size as missing; the rest say once, few, many or name a class of expanded clone.

size	V	J	D	DNA	CDR3
NA	TRBV5-1	TRBJ2-2	NA	TGCGCCAGCAGCTCTGGTAGCGCTAACACCGGGGAGCTGTTTTTT	CASSSGSANTGELFF
few	TRBV19	TRBJ1-5	NA	TGTGCCAGTAGACAAGGGGCTGGGGGCAATCAGCCCCAGCATTTT	CASRQGAGGNQPQHF
NA	TRBV11-3	TRBJ2-1	NA	TGTGCCAGCAGTCGTAACCAGGGCAATGAGCAGTTCTTC	CASSRNQGNEQFF
NA	TRBV5-6	TRBJ1-1	NA	TGTGCCAGCAGCCCAGCAGGACAGCCCCTGAACACTGAAGCTTTCTTT	CASSPAGQPLNTEAFF
NA	TRBV25-1	TRBJ1-5	NA	TGTGCCAGCAGTGAGCGTGGGGGCGGCAATAGCAATCAGCCCCAGCATTTT	CASSERGGGNSNQPQHF
NA	TRBV5-1	TRBJ1-3	NA	TGCGCCAGCAGCTTGGATCCTATCTCCTCTAACACCATATATTTT	CASSLDPISSNTIYF
NA	TRBV7-2	TRBJ2-1	TRBD2	TGTGCCAGCACCACCCTCGGGAGGGATGAGCAGTTCTTC	CASTTLGRDEQFF
NA	TRBV29-1	TRBJ1-1	TRBD1	TGCAGCCTCAACCGACAGGGGAACACTGAAGCTTTCTTT	CSLNRQGNTEAFF
NA	TRBV7-9	TRBJ2-5	NA	TGTGCCCCGGGATTAGCGCCCGGGGAGACCCAGTACTTC	CAPGLAPGETQYF
NA	TRBV11-2	TRBJ1-1	TRBD1	TGTGCCAGCAGCTCCCCACGGGACAGCCGTAGGGGTGAAGCTTTCTTT	CASSSPRDSRRGEAFF
NA	TRBV3-1/TRBV3-2	TRBJ2-7	TRBD2	TGTGCCAGCAGCCGAGGACTAGCGGGGTCCTACGAGCAGTACTTC	CASSRGLAGSYEQYF
NA	TRBV19	TRBJ2-1	NA	TGTGCCAGTACCGACTCGAGGCCCTACAATGAGCAGTTCTTC	CASTDSRPYNEQFF
NA	TRBV13	TRBJ1-1	NA	TGTGCCAGCAAAATTGGACAGATGAACACTGAAGCTTTCTTT	CASKIGQMNTEAFF
NA	TRBV15	TRBJ2-2	TRBD1	TGTGCCACCAGCAGAGATTTTCGCGGGACAGGGGGAACCGGGGAGCTGTTTTTT	CATSRDFRGTGGTGELFF
NA	TRBV13	TRBJ1-1	TRBD1	TGTGCCAGCAGCTTCGACAGGGGGAAAACTGAAGCTTTCTTT	CASSFDRGKTEAFF
NA	TRBV27	TRBJ2-3	TRBD2	TGTGCCAGCAGTTTATTCAGCGGGAGATACCTCGACACAGATACGCAGTATTTT	CASSLFSGRYLDTDTQYF
NA	TRBV7-2	TRBJ2-7	NA	TGTGCCAGCAGCCTTGGCGGGTTGGACGAGCAGTACTTC	CASSLGGLDEQYF
NA	TRBV7-7	TRBJ2-3	NA	TGTGCTAGCAGCTCTACCAGGGGTGATACGCAGTATTTT	CASSSTRGDTQYF
NA	TRBV7-8	TRBJ2-6	TRBD1	TGTGCCAGCAGCCGAGGGGGCGCAGGGGCCAACGTCCTGACTTTC	CASSRGGAGANVLTF
once	TRBV29-1	TRBJ1-5	TRBD1	TGCAGCGGCTCCTATGGACAGGGCAATCAGCCCCAGCATTTT	CSGSYGQGNQPQHF
few	TRBV7-2	TRBJ2-2	NA	TGTGCCAGCAGCTTTGAGAGCACCGGGGAGCTGTTTTTT	CASSFESTGELFF
NA	TRBV2	TRBJ1-3	NA	TGTGCCAGCAGCGCCTCGGGCTCTGGAAACACCATATATTTT	CASSASGSGNTIYF
NA	TRBV6-5	TRBJ2-5	TRBD2	TGTGCCAGCAGGGCTAGCGGGGTAGAGACCCAGTACTTC	CASRASGVETQYF
NA	TRBV6-2/TRBV6-3	TRBJ2-3	TRBD2	TGTGCCAGCAGCAGTGGGACTAGCGTTGTATCAGATACGCAGTATTTT	CASSSGTSVVSDTQYF
NA	TRBV4-1	TRBJ1-4	TRBD1	TGCGCCAGCAGCCAAGAGGGACAGGGAAAGGAAAAACTGTTTTTT	CASSQEGQGKEKLFF
few	TRBV27	TRBJ2-1	TRBD1	TGTGCCAGCAAATTGGATGGGACAGTCTCCTACAATGAGCAGTTCTTC	CASKLDGTVSYNEQFF